Sequencing of this T cell receptor beta chain was carried out in a study of early T cells in non-severe SARS-CoV-2 infection (dated by TCRdb to 2020 to 2023). Background on the whole study: TCR sequencing used bulk RNA from unsorted whole blood, so alpha and beta chains could not be paired. Paper-wide results and their limitations: Matching against VDJdb was skewed toward anti-spike CD8 responses, likely underestimated virus-specific expansions, and missed private and CD4 specificities.

Library preparation used 5' RACE. Sequencing was performed on a NextSeq 500. The TCR library protocol attached unique molecular identifiers to individual cDNA molecules to correct for sequencing error and PCR bias. Both TCR alpha and beta chains were sequenced, and tight co-correlation was observed between alpha and beta sequence abundances in each sample. For the original study's pipeline: Decombinator V4 was used to perform V gene, J gene and CDR3 annotation of TCR sequences. TCRs were defined as expanded if a significant change between any two time points was detected under a Poisson model with p below 0.0001. TCR abundances were normalised to the total number of TCRs sequenced per sample and expressed as counts per million. TRAV1-2 paired with TRAJ12, TRAJ20 or TRAJ33 defined MAIT TCRs, while TRAV10 paired with TRAJ18 defined iNKT TCRs. A search of VDJdb, accessed on 1 November 2021, was run for TCRs annotated to CMV, EBV and SARS-CoV-2, with TCRs annotated for multiple antigens excluded. TCRdb reran the public reads through fastp at Q25 and MiXCR, keeping productive beta chains. Rows are combined by CDR3 protein, so each entry shows the most common genes and DNA. Here the V and J calls rest on TCRdb's processing, not on the authors' analysis. Recorded for this sample are over 70,000 distinct CDR3 sequences; roughly 15% of them occurred a single time. The ten largest make up roughly 4.2% of the sample.

A few counts support this clonotype. What this receptor recognizes is not known. No quality values exist for individual bases; no much larger clone is one base distant. The CDR3 holds 12 amino acids from the cysteine to the phenylalanine. Only CDR3 DNA is held: 36 bases, read in frame from base 1. In the germline V gene, CDR1 corresponds to SQVTM and CDR2 to ANQGSEA. Trimming takes 6 bases from V and 5 bases from J, and the germline ends sit 11 bases apart. This was a case-control study nested in a cohort of healthcare workers in London, UK, who had nasopharyngeal swab PCR tests and blood samples taken every week. Healthcare workers were recruited during the week of the UK lockdown, between 23 and 31 March 2020, and followed weekly for up to about 15 weeks.

This clonotype was obtained from an adult who was a healthcare worker with PCR-confirmed SARS-CoV-2 infection or an uninfected control (not recorded which). The sequences come from whole blood, collected at baseline. The chain is assembled from TRBV29-1 and TRBJ2-1; D gene: possibly TRBD2, on 5 matching bases. The CDR3 is CSVGSADNEQFF. The sequenced DNA is TGCAGCGTGGGGTCAGCGGACAATGAGCAGTTCTTC.